This TCR beta chain was sequenced for a study of beta chain features in type 1 diabetes. Sequencing targeted expressed TCRB transcripts, as all isolated RNA had been reverse transcribed. Produced via immunoSEQ multiplex PCR; TCRdb's table is partial and in-frame only. The sample has hundreds of thousands of clones, around a sixth seen once. Study-wide findings and caveats: PCR might favor shorter templates, equally in patients and controls.

This clone was seen more than once but under ten times. Antigen specificity is unknown. Trimming cost V 2 bases and J 2 bases; bases outside gene matches: 8. This CDR3 is built from 16 residues. Germline assignment: CDR1 LGHNA and CDR2 YSLEER. Source material: naive CD4+ T cells from blood. This clonotype was obtained from a man aged 18 to 30 in good health. V is TRBV4-3 and J is TRBJ2-7, with 8 nucleotides matching TRBD1. CDR3 DNA sequence: TGCGCCAGCAGCCAATTCTCGGGACAGGCCACCTACGAGCAGTACTTC. Protein: CASSQFSGQATYEQYF.